Listed below are T cell receptor beta chains from one sample, sequenced in a study of shared clonotypes between healthy human individuals. Only in-frame clones appear in the TCRdb table, and some are missing; sequencing was by immunoSEQ multiplex PCR. The data contain over a million clones, 96% of them singletons. The sample taken for sequencing was naive CD4+ T cells sorted from blood. Every receptor here comes from a man aged 30 to 45 in good health. Each CDR3 is given with its conserved first and last residue. A D gene is named only where the DNA matches it firmly. A row's size may be missing; if present it is once, few, many or a size class.

D gene,clone size,V gene,J gene,CDR3 protein,CDR3 DNA
-,-,TRBV19,TRBJ2-3,CASSNRGGTTDTQYF,TGTGCCAGTAGCAACAGGGGGGGGACCACAGATACGCAGTATTTT
TRBD2,-,TRBV7-9,TRBJ2-7,CASSLVAGGSYEQYF,TGTGCCAGCAGCTTAGTAGCGGGAGGGTCCTACGAGCAGTACTTC
TRBD2,-,TRBV5-1,TRBJ2-2,CASSLVVSGSTGELFF,TGCGCCAGCAGCTTGGTTGTTAGCGGGAGCACCGGGGAGCTGTTTTTT
TRBD1,-,TRBV5-1,TRBJ2-1,CASSFTGGSYNEQFF,TGCGCCAGCAGCTTTACAGGGGGGTCCTACAATGAGCAGTTCTTC
-,once,TRBV7-2,TRBJ2-7,CASSLPGRTSYEQYF,TGTGCCAGCAGCCTCCCGGGCAGAACCTCCTACGAGCAGTACTTC
TRBD2,once,TRBV5-4,TRBJ2-5,CASSLGGGRGTTQETQYF,TGTGCCAGCAGTCTGGGAGGCGGGCGGGGGACTACCCAAGAGACCCAGTACTTC
-,once,TRBV7-2,TRBJ1-5,CASSRGRDQPQHF,TGTGCCAGCAGCCGTGGCAGGGATCAGCCCCAGCATTTT
-,-,TRBV5-1,TRBJ1-2,CASSFGTIDYGYTF,TGCGCCAGCAGCTTCGGGACAATTGACTATGGCTACACCTTC
TRBD1,-,TRBV5-6,TRBJ2-7,CASSPVGQYYEQYF,TGTGCCAGCAGCCCGGTGGGACAGTACTACGAGCAGTACTTC
TRBD2,-,TRBV15,TRBJ2-5,CATSTGLATRTQYF,TGTGCCACCAGCACGGGACTAGCGACGAGGACCCAGTACTTC
TRBD1,once,TRBV15,TRBJ1-2,CATSRETKQGALRGYTF,TGTGCCACCAGCAGAGAGACAAAACAGGGGGCGCTTCGTGGCTACACCTTC
-,-,TRBV5-5,TRBJ1-3,CASSPAYAGNTIYF,TGTGCCAGCAGCCCGGCGTATGCTGGAAACACCATATATTTT
TRBD2,-,TRBV7-9,TRBJ2-4,CASSTKAGLTNIQYF,TGTGCCAGCAGCACAAAAGCGGGGCTGACTAACATTCAGTACTTC
-,-,TRBV29-1,TRBJ1-2,CSVGGGRHGYTF,TGCAGCGTTGGGGGGGGTAGACATGGCTACACCTTC
TRBD2,-,TRBV7-9,TRBJ2-1,CASSSRLAGGPVLINEQFF,TGTGCCAGCAGCTCCAGACTAGCGGGAGGACCGGTACTTATAAATGAGCAGTTCTTC
-,-,TRBV7-2,TRBJ2-4,CASSLAELGAKNIQYF,TGTGCCAGCAGCTTAGCGGAGCTGGGGGCCAAAAACATTCAGTACTTC
-,-,TRBV5-6,TRBJ2-3,CASSLATTGRVSTQYF,TGTGCCAGCAGCTTGGCCACGACAGGGAGGGTTAGTACGCAGTATTTT
TRBD2,-,TRBV6-1,TRBJ2-7,CASSVSSGRVYEQYF,TGTGCCAGCAGTGTGAGTAGCGGGAGGGTCTACGAGCAGTACTTC
-,-,TRBV7-3,TRBJ2-2,CASSSDTGELFF,TGTGCCAGCAGCTCCGACACCGGGGAGCTGTTTTTT
-,-,TRBV7-6,TRBJ2-3,CASSFSGGTSTDTQYF,TGTGCCAGCAGCTTCAGCGGCGGAACTAGCACAGATACGCAGTATTTT
-,-,TRBV6-4,TRBJ1-5,CASSATGNQPQHF,TGTGCCAGCAGTGCCACAGGGAATCAGCCCCAGCATTTT
-,-,TRBV5-1,TRBJ2-7,CASSLDPGGMRYF,TGCGCCAGCAGCTTAGACCCCGGGGGCATGCGGTACTTC
-,once,TRBV5-6,TRBJ1-5,CASSLGFNGNQPQHF,TGTGCCAGCAGCTTGGGTTTTAACGGCAATCAGCCCCAGCATTTT
TRBD1,-,TRBV7-7,TRBJ2-5,CASSQIDRDATQYF,TGTGCTAGCAGCCAAATCGACAGGGATGCGACCCAGTACTTC
-,-,TRBV7-2,TRBJ1-2,CASSLGDGNYGYTF,TGTGCCAGCAGCTTGGGTGACGGGAACTATGGCTACACCTTC
TRBD1,-,TRBV7-9,TRBJ1-4,CASSLGDRGGDEKLFF,TGTGCCAGCAGCTTAGGCGACAGGGGTGGTGATGAAAAACTGTTTTTT
-,-,TRBV18,TRBJ2-5,CASSLGYQQAIKETQYF,TGTGCCAGCTCACTGGGGTATCAGCAAGCTATTAAAGAGACCCAGTACTTC
TRBD2,-,TRBV5-1,TRBJ2-5,CASSLSGTRQETQYF,TGCGCCAGCAGCTTGTCCGGGACTAGGCAAGAGACCCAGTACTTC
-,once,TRBV25-1,TRBJ1-1,CASSEVFGTRGNTEAFF,TGTGCCAGCAGTGAAGTTTTCGGGACGCGGGGGAACACTGAAGCTTTCTTT
-,-,TRBV7-2,TRBJ2-7,CASSPELRATYEQYF,TGTGCCAGCAGCCCAGAGCTCCGGGCCACCTACGAGCAGTACTTC
TRBD1,-,TRBV14,TRBJ2-6,CASSHRRGFGANVLTF,TGTGCCAGCAGCCACCGCAGGGGGTTTGGGGCCAACGTCCTGACTTTC
-,-,TRBV7-2,TRBJ2-3,CASSLVGVGTDTQYF,TGTGCCAGCAGCTTAGTAGGGGTCGGTACAGATACGCAGTATTTT
-,-,TRBV7-2,TRBJ1-2,CASIMAGYNYGYTF,TGTGCCAGCATCATGGCCGGCTACAACTATGGCTACACCTTC
-,-,TRBV28,TRBJ1-5,CASSLLGSQPQHF,TGTGCCAGCAGTTTATTGGGATCTCAGCCCCAGCATTTT
-,-,TRBV19,TRBJ1-1,CASSFWNTEAFF,TGTGCCAGTAGTTTTTGGAACACTGAAGCTTTCTTT
TRBD2,once,TRBV6-1,TRBJ2-5,CASSEAGTRAETQYF,TGTGCCAGCAGTGAAGCGGGGACTAGAGCGGAGACCCAGTACTTC
TRBD2,-,TRBV5-1,TRBJ2-3,CASSTEGLAGVMNTQYF,TGCGCCAGCAGCACGGAGGGACTAGCGGGAGTGATGAATACGCAGTATTTT
-,-,TRBV5-5,TRBJ2-7,CASSRTIGPYEQYF,TGTGCCAGCAGCAGGACTATAGGTCCCTACGAGCAGTACTTC
-,once,TRBV7-9,TRBJ2-1,CASSLESGHEQFF,TGTGCCAGCAGCTTAGAGTCAGGCCATGAGCAGTTCTTC
-,-,TRBV11-3,TRBJ2-1,CASSSGPHNEQFF,TGTGCCAGCAGCTCGGGGCCCCACAATGAGCAGTTCTTC
-,once,TRBV11-3,TRBJ2-2,CASSLTSPPNTGELFF,TGTGCCAGCAGCTTAACTTCCCCCCCCAACACCGGGGAGCTGTTTTTT
-,-,TRBV11-2,TRBJ2-3,CASSSAGALTDTQYF,TGTGCCAGCAGCTCCGCAGGGGCACTAACAGATACGCAGTATTTT
TRBD1,-,TRBV19,TRBJ2-1,CASSLIPGQGFNEQFF,TGTGCCAGTAGCTTAATACCGGGACAGGGGTTCAATGAGCAGTTCTTC
-,-,TRBV5-4,TRBJ1-5,CASSLQPTSNQPQHF,TGTGCCAGCAGCCTCCAGCCTACTAGCAATCAGCCCCAGCATTTT
TRBD1,-,TRBV18,TRBJ2-6,CASSRLTDRGLRGANVLTF,TGTGCCAGCTCACGACTGACGGACAGGGGGCTACGTGGGGCCAACGTCCTGACTTTC